Below, 14 T cell receptor beta chains from the same sample are listed, as sequenced in a study of blood T cells in healthy people across ages (dated by TCRdb to about 2015). Receptor amplification or capture employed 5' RACE. Sequenced using an Illumina HiSeq 2500. A second PCR of about 7 to 12 cycles was run with a J-beta primer mix and a sample-barcoded 5' primer. TCRdb handled the public reads itself, with Q25 trimming in fastp and clone calling in MiXCR, and kept productive beta chains. Rows matching on CDR3 protein sequence are summarized as one entry with the most common DNA and genes. Here the sample has some 1.4 million distinct CDR3 sequences; around 39% occur a single time. Clones ranked in the top ten supply 7.9% of the sample. Specimen: blood. These receptors were taken from a young woman in good health.

This clonotype turned up a few times. This sequence joins TRBV4-2 and TRBJ2-5; 9 bases align to TRBD2. The CDR3 spans 15 residues. V dropped 1 base and J dropped 1; count of bases not matched to a gene: 1. CDR1 is LGHNA, CDR2 YNFKEQ, per germline. Written as DNA, the CDR3 is TGTGCCAGCAGCCAAGTGACTAGCGGCCAAGAGACCCAGTACTTC. The encoded protein is CASSQVTSGQETQYF.

Ten or more counts support this clonotype. The junction differs from germline at one of its ends, possibly a read error. The V call is TRBV12-3 or TRBV12-4, the J call TRBJ2-3; the D gene is possibly TRBD2 (5 bases). CDR3 length: 15 residues. As DNA, the CDR3 is TGTGCCAGCAGTTTTGGAACAGTGAGGGCAGATGCGCAGTATTTT. Translation: CASSFGTVRADAQYF.

The genes are TRBV7-2 and TRBJ2-6, with D uncertain. Germline V gene lookup returns CDR1 SGHTA and CDR2 FQGNSA. The CDR3 is 17 amino acids. Trimming cost V 3 bases and J 0 bases, with 12 bases left between them. The CDR3 nucleotides are TGTGCCAGCAGCTTTTCCCCCGGAACCTCTGGGGCCAACGTCCTGACTTTC. Translation: CASSFSPGTSGANVLTF.

This chain links TRBV12-3 or TRBV12-4 with TRBJ1-4; possible D gene TRBD1, 5 bases. Trimming cost V 5 bases and J 16 bases, with 23 bases left between them. The CDR3 consists of 14 residues. CDR3 region: CASSPPGPGPWKFF. In DNA form, the CDR3 reads TGTGCCAGCAGTCCTCCGGGGCCGGGCCCGTGGAAGTTTTTT.

The V gene is TRBV19, the J gene TRBJ2-3; the D call may be TRBD1 or TRBD2 (5 bases each). The CDR3 totals 17 residues. Per the germline V gene, CDR1 is LNHDA and CDR2 is SQIVND (reference sequence). Trimming stripped 3 bases from V and 3 bases from J, with 19 bases between. CDR3 nucleotides: TGTGCCAGTAGTATTCTTTCCCAGGGAGAGAGTACAGATACGCAGTATTTT. Protein product: CASSILSQGESTDTQYF.

The V and J genes are TRBV12-3 or TRBV12-4 and TRBJ2-1; possible D gene TRBD1, 8 bases. This CDR3 has 15 amino acids. V shed 4 bases and J shed 7 bases, with 17 bases lying between them. In DNA, the CDR3 is TGTGCCAGCAGTTCAGACAGGGGAGGGGGAAATGAGCAGTTCTTC. This encodes CASSSDRGGGNEQFF.

This clonotype was observed at least ten times. The chain combines TRBV11-2 with TRBJ1-5; possibly TRBD1 for D (6 bases). The CDR3 extends over 14 amino acids. Looked up from germline, CDR1 is SGHAT and CDR2 is FQNNGV. The V gene lost 4 bases and the J gene lost 6 bases, with 13 bases spanning the gap. CDR3 DNA sequence: TGTGCCAGCAGCTCCCGACAGGCAGGTCAGCCCCAGCATTTT. This translates into CASSSRQAGQPQHF.

The chain carries TRBV19 and TRBJ2-3, with D hard to call. V dropped 5 bases and J dropped 6 bases, with 12 bases sitting between them. CDR3 length: 13 amino acids. Germline V gene data show CDR1 as LNHDA and CDR2 as SQIVND (reference sequence). The CDR3 nucleotides are TGTGCCAGTAGTGCCTGGGCAGCGGATACGCAGTATTTT. It encodes CASSAWAADTQYF.

The chain combines TRBV10-3 with TRBJ2-5; D is unclear. Looked up from germline, CDR1 is ENHRY and CDR2 is SYGVKD. Trimming cost V 4 bases and J 2 bases, with 8 bases left between them. The CDR3 length is 13 residues. The CDR3 protein is CAISGQSQETQYF. DNA for the CDR3: TGTGCCATCAGTGGGCAGTCGCAAGAGACCCAGTACTTC.

The genes are TRBV27 and TRBJ2-7; 7 bases align to TRBD2. The better agreement between TRBJ2-5 and the DNA end casts doubt on the J call. Germline CDR1 is MNHEY and CDR2 is SMNVEV (reference sequence). The CDR3 is made up of 15 amino acids. The CDR3 sequence: CASSFVGGSGETQYF. As DNA, the CDR3 is TGTGCCAGCAGTTTTGTCGGCGGGAGTGGAGAGACCCAGTACTTC.

The V gene is TRBV28, the J gene TRBJ1-6; D is unclear. Germline V gene data show CDR1 as MDHEN and CDR2 as SYDVKM. There are 14 residues in the CDR3. The germline V and J ends were trimmed by 5 bases and 7 bases, with 12 bases remaining between them. CDR3 sequence: CASSRHGDNSPLHF. CDR3 nucleotide sequence: TGTGCCAGCAGTCGCCACGGCGACAATTCACCCCTCCACTTT.

The CDR3 DNA reads as TGTGCCAGCAGTGAACTGGGGGCTAGCACAGATACGCAGTATTTT. Translation gives CASSELGASTDTQYF. The chain has TRBV6-1 and TRBJ2-3; tentatively, D is TRBD1 (6 bases). V shed 2 bases and J shed 0 bases, with 9 bases lying between them. Per the germline V gene, CDR1 is MNHNS and CDR2 is SASEGT. The length of the CDR3 is 15 residues.

The chain combines TRBV10-2 with TRBJ2-1; 8 bases map to TRBD2. Germline CDR1 and CDR2: WSHSY and SAAADI. The junction had 8 bases not matched to a gene; V was cut back by 4 bases and J by 9 bases. CDR3 length equals 14 residues. CDR3: CASSGTAGEVEQFF. CDR3 nucleotides: TGCGCCAGCAGTGGAACAGCGGGAGAGGTTGAGCAGTTCTTC.

This clonotype was seen a few times. The chain couples TRBV29-1 to TRBJ2-1; D assignment may be TRBD1 or TRBD2 (5 bases each). The CDR3 runs 12 residues. V was pared by 0 bases and J by 5 bases, with 5 bases between. Germline CDR1 is SQVTM and CDR2 is ANQGSEA. The chain's CDR3 is CSVEEGDNEQFF. The CDR3 DNA is TGCAGCGTTGAAGAGGGGGACAATGAGCAGTTCTTC.